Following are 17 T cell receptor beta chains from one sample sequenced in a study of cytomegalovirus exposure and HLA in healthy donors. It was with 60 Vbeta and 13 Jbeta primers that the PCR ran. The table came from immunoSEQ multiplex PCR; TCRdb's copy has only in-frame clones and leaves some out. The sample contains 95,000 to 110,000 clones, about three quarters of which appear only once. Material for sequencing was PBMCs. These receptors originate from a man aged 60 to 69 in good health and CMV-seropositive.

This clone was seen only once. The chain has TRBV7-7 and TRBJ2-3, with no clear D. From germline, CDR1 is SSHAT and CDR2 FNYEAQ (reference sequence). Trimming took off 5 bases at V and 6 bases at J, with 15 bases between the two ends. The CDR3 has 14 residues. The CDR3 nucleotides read TGTGCCAGCAGCGAATCTAGTTCCGCGGATACGCAGTATTTT. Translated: CASSESSSADTQYF.

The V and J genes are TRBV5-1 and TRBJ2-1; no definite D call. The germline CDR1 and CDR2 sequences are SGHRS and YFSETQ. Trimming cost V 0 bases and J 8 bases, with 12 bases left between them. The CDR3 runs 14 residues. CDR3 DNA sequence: TGCGCCAGCAGCTTGGCCCCGCTTGCGGATGAGCAGTTCTTC. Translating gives CASSLAPLADEQFF.

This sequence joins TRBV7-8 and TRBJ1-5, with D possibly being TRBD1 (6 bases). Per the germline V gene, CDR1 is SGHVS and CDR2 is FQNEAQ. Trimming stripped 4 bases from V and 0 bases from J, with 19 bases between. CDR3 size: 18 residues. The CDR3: CASSSGPSGGYSNQPQHF. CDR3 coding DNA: TGTGCCAGCAGCTCAGGTCCTTCGGGGGGCTATAGCAATCAGCCCCAGCATTTT. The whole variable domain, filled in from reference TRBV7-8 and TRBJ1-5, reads GAGVSQSPRYKVAKRGQDVALRCDPISGHVSLFWYQQALGQGPEFLTYFQNEAQLDKSGLPSDRFFAERPEGSVSTLKIQRTQQEDSAVYLCASSSGPSGGYSNQPQHFGDGTRLSIL.

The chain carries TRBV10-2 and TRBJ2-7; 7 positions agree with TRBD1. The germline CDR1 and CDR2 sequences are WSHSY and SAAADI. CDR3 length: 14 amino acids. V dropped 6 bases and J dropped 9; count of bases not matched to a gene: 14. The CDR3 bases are TGCGCCAGCAGAGGGCGCGGGCAGGGGGTAGTGCAGTACTTC. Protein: CASRGRGQGVVQYF.

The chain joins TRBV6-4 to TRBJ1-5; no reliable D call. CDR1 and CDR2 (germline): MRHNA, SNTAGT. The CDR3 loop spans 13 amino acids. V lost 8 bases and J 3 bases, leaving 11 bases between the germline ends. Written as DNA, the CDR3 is TGTGCCAGCGCCGCGAGCCCCAATCAGCCCCAGCATTTT. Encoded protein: CASAASPNQPQHF.

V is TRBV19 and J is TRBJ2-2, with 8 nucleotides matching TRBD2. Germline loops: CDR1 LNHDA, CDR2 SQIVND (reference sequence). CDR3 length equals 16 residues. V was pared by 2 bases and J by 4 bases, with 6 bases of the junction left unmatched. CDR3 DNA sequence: TGTGCCAGTAGTATACCAGCGGGGGACGCCACCGGGGAGCTGTTTTTT. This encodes CASSIPAGDATGELFF. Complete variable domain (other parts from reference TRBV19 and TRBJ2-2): DGGITQSPKYLFRKEGQNVTLSCEQNLNHDAMYWYRQDPGQGLRLIYYSQIVNDFQKGDIAEGYSVSREKKESFPLTVTSAQKNPTAFYLCASSIPAGDATGELFFGEGSRLTVL.

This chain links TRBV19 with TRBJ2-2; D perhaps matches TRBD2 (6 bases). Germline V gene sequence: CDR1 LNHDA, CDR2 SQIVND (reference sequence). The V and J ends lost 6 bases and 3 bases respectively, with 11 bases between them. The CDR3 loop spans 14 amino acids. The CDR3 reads CASSPRRDTGELFF. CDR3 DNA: TGTGCCAGTAGCCCTAGGAGGGACACCGGGGAGCTGTTTTTT.

CDR3 sequence (DNA): TGTGCCAGCAGCGTAGGTGTGGGGCGAGGTACGGAAGCTTTCTTT. Translated: CASSVGVGRGTEAFF. The chain carries TRBV9 and TRBJ1-1; D may be TRBD1 (5 bases). The CDR3 is 15 amino acids. The V gene lost 0 bases and the J gene lost 8 bases, with 17 bases spanning the gap. From germline, CDR1 is SGDLS and CDR2 YYNGEE.

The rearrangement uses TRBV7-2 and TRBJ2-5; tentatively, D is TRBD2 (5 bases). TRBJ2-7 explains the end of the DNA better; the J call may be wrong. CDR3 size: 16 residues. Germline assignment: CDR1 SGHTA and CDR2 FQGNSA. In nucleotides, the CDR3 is TGTGCCAGCAGCCCCGGGCTTGCGTCGAGGGCCTACGAGCAGTACTTC. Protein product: CASSPGLASRAYEQYF.

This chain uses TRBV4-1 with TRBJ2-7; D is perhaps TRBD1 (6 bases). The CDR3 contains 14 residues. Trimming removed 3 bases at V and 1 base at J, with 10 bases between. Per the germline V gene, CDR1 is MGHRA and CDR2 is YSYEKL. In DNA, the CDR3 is TGCGCCAGCAGCCAGGAAGGACAGTCCTACGAGCAGTACTTC. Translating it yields CASSQEGQSYEQYF.

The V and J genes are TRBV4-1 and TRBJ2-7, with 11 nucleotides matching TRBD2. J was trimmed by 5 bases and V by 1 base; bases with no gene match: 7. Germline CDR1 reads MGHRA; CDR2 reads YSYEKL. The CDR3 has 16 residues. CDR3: CASSQVIAGGRDEQYF. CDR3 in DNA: TGCGCCAGCAGCCAAGTTATAGCGGGGGGGCGGGACGAGCAGTACTTC.

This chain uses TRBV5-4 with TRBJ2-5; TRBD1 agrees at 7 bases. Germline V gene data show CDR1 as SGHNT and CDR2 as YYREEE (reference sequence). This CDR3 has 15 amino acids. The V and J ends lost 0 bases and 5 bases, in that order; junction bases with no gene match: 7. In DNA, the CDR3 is TGTGCCAGCAGCTTGGCCCCCCACAGGGGCGAGACCCAGTACTTC. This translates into CASSLAPHRGETQYF.

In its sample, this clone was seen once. Written as DNA, the CDR3 is TGTGCTAGTGGCCTCTCTAGCGGTACAGTGTCCTACAATGAGCAGTTCTTC. Translating gives CASGLSSGTVSYNEQFF. The chain couples TRBV12-5 to TRBJ2-1; 7 nucleotides align to TRBD2. The CDR3 extends over 17 amino acids. Germline assignment: CDR1 LGHNT and CDR2 FRNRAP. V shed 6 bases and J 1 base; nucleotides not matched to a gene: 12.

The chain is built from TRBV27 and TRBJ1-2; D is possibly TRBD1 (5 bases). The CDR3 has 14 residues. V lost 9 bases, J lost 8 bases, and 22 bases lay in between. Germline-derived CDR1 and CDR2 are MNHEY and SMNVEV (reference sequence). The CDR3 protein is CASTLLGGVEGYTF. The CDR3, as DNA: TGTGCCAGTACCTTACTTGGGGGGGTCGAAGGCTACACCTTC.

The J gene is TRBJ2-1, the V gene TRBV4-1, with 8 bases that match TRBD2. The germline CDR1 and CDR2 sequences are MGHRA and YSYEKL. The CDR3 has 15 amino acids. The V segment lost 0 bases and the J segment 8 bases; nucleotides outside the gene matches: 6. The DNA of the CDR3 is TGCGCCAGCAGCCAAGATACAAGCGGGGGCGATGAGCAGTTCTTC. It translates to CASSQDTSGGDEQFF.

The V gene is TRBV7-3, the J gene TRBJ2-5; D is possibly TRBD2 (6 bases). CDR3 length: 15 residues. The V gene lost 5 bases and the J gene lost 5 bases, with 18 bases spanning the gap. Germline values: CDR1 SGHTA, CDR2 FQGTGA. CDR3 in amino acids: CASSPIGGTGETQYF. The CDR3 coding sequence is TGTGCCAGCAGCCCCATTGGGGGGACGGGTGAGACCCAGTACTTC.

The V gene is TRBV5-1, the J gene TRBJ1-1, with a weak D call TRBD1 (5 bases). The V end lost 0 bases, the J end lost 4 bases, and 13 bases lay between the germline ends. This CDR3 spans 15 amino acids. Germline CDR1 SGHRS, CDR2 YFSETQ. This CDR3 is CASSLGGQGGTEAFF. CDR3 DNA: TGCGCCAGCAGCTTGGGGGGTCAGGGAGGCACTGAAGCTTTCTTT.